This entry lists 30 T cell receptor beta chains sequenced from one sample in a study of response to subunit inactivated influenza vaccine. TCRdb analysed the RT-PCR reads with MiXCR anew, one entry per CDR3 protein. The table lists hundreds of thousands of distinct CDR3 sequences, roughly 15% of them singletons. Sequencing was performed on PBMCs from blood, taken 14 to 15 days before vaccination. Receptor source: a middle-aged man who received an inactivated influenza vaccine.

This clonotype was counted a few times. The chain employs TRBV28 and TRBJ2-2; TRBD1 aligns across 7 bases. There are 15 residues in the CDR3. Per germline, CDR1 MDHEN and CDR2 SYDVKM. J gave up 3 bases and V 6 bases, and 7 bases lay outside the gene matches. The CDR3 nucleotides read TGTGCCAGCAGCCCACCCGGGACAGACACCGGGGAGCTGTTTTTT. Translation gives CASSPPGTDTGELFF. Full variable domain (missing parts from reference TRBV28 and TRBJ2-2): DVKVTQSSRYLVKRTGEKVFLECVQDMDHENMFWYRQDPGLGLRLIYFSYDVKMKEKGDIPEGYSVSREKKERFSLILESASTNQTSMYLCASSPPGTDTGELFFGEGSRLTVL.

This sequence joins TRBV5-5 and TRBJ2-3, with a tentative D call TRBD1 (5 bases). Deletions cut 9 bases from V and 0 bases from J, with 14 bases between. The CDR3 sequence is 14 residues long. Germline CDR1 is SGHKS and CDR2 is YYEKEE (reference sequence). CDR3 in amino acids: CATKGSRSTDTQYF. CDR3 in DNA: TGTGCCACCAAGGGGTCGAGGAGCACAGATACGCAGTATTTT.

This clonotype was detected only a few times. V usage is TRBV2 and J usage is TRBJ2-1; 7 nucleotides agree with TRBD2. Trimming removed 0 bases from V and 8 bases from J; junction bases left unmatched: 10. The germline V gene has CDR1 SNHLY and CDR2 FYNNEI. This CDR3 contains 16 residues. The CDR3 protein is CASSEAAGRSGDEQFF. In DNA, the CDR3 is TGTGCCAGCAGTGAAGCAGCGGGAAGGAGCGGAGATGAGCAGTTCTTC.

The rearrangement uses TRBV30 and TRBJ2-2; weak D call: TRBD1 (6 bases). The germline V gene encodes CDR1 GTSNPN and CDR2 SVGIG (reference sequence). The CDR3 extends over 14 amino acids. Trimming pared 3 bases from V and 7 bases from J, leaving 15 bases between. CDR3 residues: CAWSHGRGSGELFF. Written as DNA, the CDR3 is TGTGCCTGGAGCCACGGAAGGGGGAGCGGGGAGCTGTTTTTT.

The V gene is TRBV12-3 or TRBV12-4, the J gene TRBJ2-3, with 7 positions matching TRBD1. The CDR3 length is 14 residues. Germline trimming cut 7 bases from V and 2 bases from J; bases unmatched to any gene: 6. Here the CDR3 reads CASTLGQFTDTQYF. In nucleotides, the CDR3 is TGTGCCAGCACCCTGGGACAGTTCACAGATACGCAGTATTTT.

In the case of this clonotype: A read error may produce the germline difference seen at one junction end. The chain carries TRBV6-1 and TRBJ2-1, with D perhaps matching TRBD1 or TRBD2 (6 bases each). Germline values: CDR1 MNHNS, CDR2 SASEGT. This CDR3 region has 13 residues. CDR3 region: CTSRGGMNNEQFF. The CDR3, as DNA: TGTACCAGCAGGGGAGGAATGAACAATGAGCAGTTCTTC.

This chain links TRBV13 with TRBJ2-5; 8 bases map to TRBD2. V dropped 3 bases and J dropped 5; count of bases not matched to a gene: 8. The CDR3 is 15 residues long. From germline, CDR1 is PRHDT and CDR2 FYEKMQ (reference sequence). CDR3 amino acids: CASSFEREGRETQYF. Here the CDR3 DNA reads TGTGCCAGCAGCTTCGAACGGGAGGGCCGGGAGACCCAGTACTTC.

This clonotype occurred a few times. V gene TRBV20-1 combines with J gene TRBJ2-7, with 12 bases lining up with TRBD2. This CDR3 has 15 residues. The V segment lost 2 bases and the J segment 7 bases; nucleotides outside the gene matches: 9. Looked up from germline, CDR1 is DFQATT and CDR2 is SNEGSKA (reference sequence). CDR3 sequence: CSARLAGGPSGEQYF. The CDR3 region has the DNA TGCAGTGCTAGACTAGCGGGAGGGCCCTCGGGTGAGCAGTACTTC.

The genes are TRBV7-2 and TRBJ1-5; 7 nucleotides line up with TRBD1. Germline V gives CDR1 SGHTA, CDR2 FQGNSA. With 5 bases clipped from V and 0 bases from J, the junction kept 4 bases outside the gene matches. This CDR3 comprises 15 residues. This CDR3 is CASSQGVYSNQPQHF. The CDR3, as DNA: TGTGCCAGCAGCCAGGGGGTCTATAGCAATCAGCCCCAGCATTTT.

This clonotype was counted ten times or more. V usage is TRBV4-1 and J usage is TRBJ2-7, with a possible D match to TRBD1 (7 bases). Looked up from germline, CDR1 is MGHRA and CDR2 is YSYEKL. Between the trimmed V and J ends, which lost 4 bases and 3 bases, there was a span of 16 bases. The CDR3 has 15 amino acids. CDR3 sequence (DNA): TGCGCCAGCAGCCGGACAGGCGCGGGGAACTACGAGCAGTACTTC. Encoded protein: CASSRTGAGNYEQYF.

The chain recombines TRBV28 with TRBJ2-1; D call uncertain. V was shortened by 2 bases and J by 9 bases, with 11 bases between the two germline ends. This CDR3 spans 13 amino acids. Germline CDR1 is MDHEN and CDR2 is SYDVKM. The CDR3 spells CASSLLLAVEQFF. The CDR3 DNA follows: TGTGCCAGCAGTTTACTCCTCGCGGTTGAGCAGTTCTTC.

The table lists this clonotype with many counts. V gene TRBV15 combines with J gene TRBJ2-1; 13 positions agree with TRBD2. The CDR3 length is 16 residues. From germline, CDR1 is LNHNV and CDR2 YYDKDF (reference sequence). With V trimmed by 2 bases and J by 6 bases, 4 bases remained unmatched. The DNA for the CDR3 is TGTGCCACCAGCAGAAAGGGACTAGCGGGGAGCAATGAGCAGTTCTTC. Amino acid sequence: CATSRKGLAGSNEQFF. The variable domain in full, with the rest retrieved from reference TRBV15 and TRBJ2-1, is DAMVIQNPRYQVTQFGKPVTLSCSQTLNHNVMYWYQQKSSQAPKLLFHYYDKDFNNEADTPDNFQSRRPNTSFCFLDIRSPGLGDTAMYLCATSRKGLAGSNEQFFGPGTRLTVL.

CDR3 region: CATSDPRSGLARNEQFF. DNA of the CDR3: TGTGCCACCAGTGATCCCCGTTCGGGACTAGCGAGGAATGAGCAGTTCTTC. The chain has TRBV24-1 and TRBJ2-1, with TRBD2 matching 10 bases. J gave up 7 bases and V 3 bases, and 11 bases lay outside the gene matches. Germline V CDR1 and CDR2: KGHDR, SFDVKD. The CDR3 totals 17 residues.

This clonotype came up a few times. The gene calls are TRBV20-1 and TRBJ1-5; D might be TRBD1 (5 bases). This CDR3 spans 14 amino acids. Germline V CDR1 and CDR2: DFQATT, SNEGSKA (reference sequence). The V end lost 3 bases, the J end lost 3 bases, and 12 bases lay between the germline ends. The CDR3 here is CSARGGGDNQPQHF. For the CDR3, the DNA is TGCAGTGCTAGGGGGGGAGGGGACAATCAGCCCCAGCATTTT.

The V gene is TRBV20-1, the J gene TRBJ2-1; D tentatively reads TRBD1 or TRBD2 (5 bases each). CDR3 length equals 14 residues. Trimming stripped 6 bases from V and 0 bases from J, with 12 bases between. Germline CDR1 DFQATT, CDR2 SNEGSKA (reference sequence). The CDR3 DNA reads TGCAGTGCGAGGGACCGCGGCTCCTACAATGAGCAGTTCTTC. Translation gives CSARDRGSYNEQFF.

The chain links TRBV30 to TRBJ2-5, with D unresolved. V lost 8 bases and J 5 bases, leaving 15 bases between the germline ends. The CDR3 loop spans 12 amino acids. The germline CDR1 and CDR2 sequences are GTSNPN and SVGIG (reference sequence). The CDR3 loop reads CAVASRVETQYF. CDR3 nucleotide sequence: TGTGCCGTCGCCTCTAGGGTTGAGACCCAGTACTTC.

In its sample, this clonotype was seen many times. The gene calls are TRBV12-3 or TRBV12-4 and TRBJ1-2; D is ambiguous. Trimming shortened V by 6 bases and J by 0 bases, and 5 bases separated the two germline ends. The CDR3 runs to 12 residues. In DNA form, the CDR3 reads TGTGCCAGCAGCCGAGCTAACTATGGCTACACCTTC. Translated, it gives CASSRANYGYTF.

V is TRBV4-3 and J is TRBJ2-4; no clear D gene. This CDR3 spans 17 amino acids. Trimming shortened V by 1 base and J by 4 bases, and 17 bases separated the two germline ends. Germline CDR1 is LGHNA and CDR2 is YSLEER. Here the CDR3 reads CASSQAWSTVGKNIQYF. Here the CDR3 DNA reads TGCGCCAGCAGCCAAGCGTGGTCCACGGTGGGGAAAAACATTCAGTACTTC.

The rearrangement joins TRBV18 to TRBJ2-2; D may be TRBD2 (6 bases). Germline CDR1 reads KGHSH; CDR2 reads LQKENI. This CDR3 is built from 16 residues. The ends were cut back, 0 bases at V and 3 bases at J, with 11 bases in the middle. For the CDR3, the DNA is TGTGCCAGCTCACCACCTACTAGCCGCCACACCGGGGAGCTGTTTTTT. Residues: CASSPPTSRHTGELFF.

The chain couples TRBV20-1 to TRBJ2-7; D tentatively reads TRBD1 or TRBD2 (5 bases each). The CDR3 runs 16 residues. The germline CDR1 and CDR2 sequences are DFQATT and SNEGSKA (reference sequence). V was clipped by 0 bases and J by 3 bases, with 18 bases between them. The CDR3 region has the DNA TGCAGTGCTAGAGATCCGGGTGGGCAGAGGGGCTACGAGCAGTACTTC. Its protein product is CSARDPGGQRGYEQYF.

The chain joins TRBV30 to TRBJ2-3; TRBD2 aligns across 7 bases. The CDR3 has 12 amino acids. V lost 5 bases, J lost 2 bases, and 1 base stayed unmatched. Germline CDR1 GTSNPN, CDR2 SVGIG (reference sequence). The DNA of the CDR3 is TGTGCCTGGGCGGGAGTCACAGATACGCAGTATTTT. It codes for CAWAGVTDTQYF.

This clonotype was counted many times. The chain joins TRBV7-9 to TRBJ1-2; D is unclear. Germline V gives CDR1 SEHNR, CDR2 FQNEAQ (reference sequence). Trimming removed 6 bases at V and 0 bases at J, with 17 bases between. The CDR3 length is 16 residues. The CDR3 here is CASRVAGRRANYGYTF. The CDR3 DNA sequence: TGTGCCAGCAGGGTAGCGGGTAGGAGAGCTAACTATGGCTACACCTTC.

This clonotype has a handful of counts. The chain links TRBV11-2 to TRBJ2-5; the D gene is possibly TRBD2 (6 bases). Germline V lookup: CDR1 SGHAT, CDR2 FQNNGV. V lost 5 bases and J 2 bases, leaving 15 bases between the germline ends. The CDR3 contains 15 residues. This CDR3 is CASSGRLGRQETQYF. The CDR3 DNA follows: TGTGCCAGCAGCGGGCGACTAGGCAGACAAGAGACCCAGTACTTC.

The gene calls are TRBV4-3 and TRBJ2-1; D gene ambiguous. Per the germline V gene, CDR1 is LGHNA and CDR2 is YSLEER. This CDR3 region has 13 residues. Trimming cost V 0 bases and J 8 bases, with 8 bases left between them. This CDR3 is CASSQELLDEQFF. CDR3 nucleotide sequence: TGCGCCAGCAGCCAAGAGTTATTAGATGAGCAGTTCTTC.

The chain has TRBV12-3 or TRBV12-4 and TRBJ1-4; 7 bases map to TRBD1. The CDR3 runs to 15 residues. J was trimmed by 7 bases and V by 5 bases; bases with no gene match: 10. The CDR3 DNA follows: TGTGCCAGCAGTGGGAACAGGGGTGGAAGTGAAAAACTGTTTTTT. Its protein is CASSGNRGGSEKLFF.

The rearrangement uses TRBV5-1 and TRBJ1-5; 10 nucleotides match TRBD1. CDR1 and CDR2 (germline): SGHRS, YFSETQ. Germline trimming cut 0 bases from V and 7 bases from J; bases unmatched to any gene: 4. This CDR3 contains 15 residues. The CDR3 protein is CASSLDGTGVQPQHF. The DNA for the CDR3 is TGCGCCAGCAGCTTGGATGGGACAGGGGTACAGCCCCAGCATTTT.

The sample holds a few counts of this clonotype. The chain joins TRBV6-2 or TRBV6-3 to TRBJ1-1; TRBD1 matches 7 bases. Per germline, CDR1 MNHEY and CDR2 SVGEGT. The CDR3 is 17 amino acids. Trimming removed 6 bases from V and 4 bases from J; junction bases left unmatched: 17. CDR3 bases: TGTGCCAGCAGGCCACCGGTGAGGGGGCGAGCTTTCACTGAAGCTTTCTTT. Its protein product is CASRPPVRGRAFTEAFF.

The J gene is TRBJ2-1, the V gene TRBV7-7; D gene unclear. The CDR3 contains 18 residues. In germline, CDR1 is SSHAT, CDR2 FNYEAQ (reference sequence). Deletions cut 1 base from V and 4 bases from J, with 20 bases between. The CDR3 sequence: CASSLDPGSLTDYNEQFF. Written as DNA, the CDR3 is TGTGCCAGCAGCTTAGACCCGGGCAGTTTGACCGATTACAATGAGCAGTTCTTC.

This clonotype was detected only a few times. V and J are TRBV12-3 or TRBV12-4 and TRBJ1-1; D is unclear. The V end was cut by 5 bases, the J end by 6 bases, with 7 bases between. The CDR3 length is 11 residues. The CDR3: CASSQSPEAFF. For the CDR3, the DNA is TGTGCCAGCAGTCAAAGCCCTGAAGCTTTCTTT.

The chain employs TRBV3-1 and TRBJ2-1; possibly TRBD2 for D (7 bases). The CDR3 consists of 14 residues. Deletions cut 7 bases from V and 6 bases from J, with 16 bases between. Germline lookup yields CDR1 LGHDT and CDR2 YNNKEL (reference sequence). The CDR3 region is CASTSRGGLNEQFF. CDR3 in DNA: TGTGCCAGCACCTCTAGGGGGGGGCTCAATGAGCAGTTCTTC.